Sequencing of this T cell receptor (beta chain) was carried out in a study of blood T cells in healthy people across ages. Through a sample-barcoded 5' primer and a J-beta primer mix, a second PCR was run for roughly 6 to 11 cycles. TCRdb reprocessed the 5' RACE reads via MiXCR and lists one record per CDR3 protein. This table has 1.5 million to 2 million distinct CDR3 sequences, 34% appearing once. Trimming removed 0 bases from V and 2 bases from J, with 16 bases in between. Germline values: CDR1 SGHRS, CDR2 YFSETQ. The CDR3 sequence is 17 residues long. The receptor was isolated from a woman aged 25 to 39 in good health. The chain is built from TRBV5-1 and TRBJ2-3; a weak D match, TRBD2 (6 bases). The specimen sequenced was blood. The chain's CDR3 is CASSLGAWEALTDTQYF. The CDR3, as DNA: TGCGCCAGCAGCTTGGGGGCATGGGAGGCCCTCACAGATACGCAGTATTTT. The variable domain in full, completed from reference TRBV5-1 and TRBJ2-3, reads KAGVTQTPRYLIKTRGQQVTLSCSPISGHRSVSWYQQTPGQGLQFLFEYFSETQRNKGNFPGRFSGRQFSNSRSEMNVSTLELGDSALYLCASSLGAWEALTDTQYFGPGTRLTVL.